This T cell receptor (beta chain) appears in the sequencing data of a study of T cell responses to AZD1222 COVID-19 vaccine. Findings of the study overall: Spike-wide vaccine-associated CD4 TCRs dominated at 160-218 and 743-854.

This clone was counted a single time. Its target is unknown. Some clones are missing from TCRdb's copy, which holds only in-frame ones; the method was immunoSEQ multiplex PCR. In the table there are around 120,000 clones, roughly 91% of which are singletons. The sequence derives from an adult who received the AZD1222 COVID-19 vaccine. Sequenced here: peripheral blood, sampled 28 days after the second AZD1222 dose.

This chain's CDR3 is CASSYDGNQPQHF. The CDR3 bases are TGTGCCAGCAGTTACGACGGAAATCAGCCCCAGCATTTT. V usage is TRBV6-5 and J usage is TRBJ1-5; D unclear. The ends were cut back, 2 bases at V and 4 bases at J, with 6 bases in the middle. The CDR3 loop spans 13 amino acids. Germline V gene sequence: CDR1 MNHEY, CDR2 SVGAGI.